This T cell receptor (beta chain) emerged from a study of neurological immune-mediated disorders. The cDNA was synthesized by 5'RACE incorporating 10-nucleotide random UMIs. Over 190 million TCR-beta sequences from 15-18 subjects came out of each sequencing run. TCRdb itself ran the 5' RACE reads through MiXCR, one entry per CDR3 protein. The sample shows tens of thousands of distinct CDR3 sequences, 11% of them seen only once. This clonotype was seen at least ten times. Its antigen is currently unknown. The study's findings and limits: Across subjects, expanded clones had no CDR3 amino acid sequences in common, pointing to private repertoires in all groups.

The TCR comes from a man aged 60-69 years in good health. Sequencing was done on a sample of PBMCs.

CDR3 loop: CASSLEPGNEQYF. The CDR3 DNA reads TGTGCCAGCAGCTTAGAGCCGGGGAATGAGCAGTACTTC. The gene calls are TRBV11-3 and TRBJ2-7; perhaps TRBD2 as D (5 bases). Germline lookup yields CDR1 SGHNT and CDR2 YENEEA. Trimming left V 0 bases short and J 7 bases short, with 10 bases between. The CDR3 contains 13 residues.